This T cell receptor (beta chain) was identified in a study of blood T cell repertoires in COVID-19. Using immunoSEQ multiplex PCR, the repertoire was profiled, and TCRdb retains in-frame clones only, with some absent. The sample consists of over 85,000 clones, less than 90% of them appearing once. The CDR3 has 16 residues. Germline lookup yields CDR1 SGHAT and CDR2 FQNNGV. V lost 7 bases, J lost 0 bases, and 5 bases stayed unmatched. This sequence joins TRBV11-2 and TRBJ2-2; 10 nucleotides match TRBD2. Sequencing input: peripheral blood. The sequence came from a man in his sixties with acute or convalescent COVID-19. Here the CDR3 reads CASTLSGGSNTGELFF. Here the CDR3 DNA reads TGTGCCAGCACCCTTAGCGGGGGGTCGAACACCGGGGAGCTGTTTTTT.